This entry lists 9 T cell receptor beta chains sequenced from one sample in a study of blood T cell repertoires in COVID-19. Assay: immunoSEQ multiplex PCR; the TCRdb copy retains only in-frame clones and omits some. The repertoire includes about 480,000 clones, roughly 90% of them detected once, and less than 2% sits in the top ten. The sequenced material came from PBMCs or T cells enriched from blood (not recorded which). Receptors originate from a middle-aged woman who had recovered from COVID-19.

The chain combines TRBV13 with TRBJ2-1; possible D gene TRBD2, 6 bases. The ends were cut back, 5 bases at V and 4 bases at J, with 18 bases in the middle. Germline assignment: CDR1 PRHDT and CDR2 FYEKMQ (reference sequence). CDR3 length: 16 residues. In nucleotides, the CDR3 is TGTGCCAGCAGCCCCAGGGACTTGGTCAAATACAATGAGCAGTTCTTC. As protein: CASSPRDLVKYNEQFF.

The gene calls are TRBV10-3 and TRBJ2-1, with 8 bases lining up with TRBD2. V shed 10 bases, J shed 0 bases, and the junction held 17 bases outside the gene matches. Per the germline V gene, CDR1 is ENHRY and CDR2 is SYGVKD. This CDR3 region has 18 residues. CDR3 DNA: TGTGCCACACTCGGACAGCCGCTGAGCGGGAGCTCCTACAATGAGCAGTTCTTC. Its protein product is CATLGQPLSGSSYNEQFF.

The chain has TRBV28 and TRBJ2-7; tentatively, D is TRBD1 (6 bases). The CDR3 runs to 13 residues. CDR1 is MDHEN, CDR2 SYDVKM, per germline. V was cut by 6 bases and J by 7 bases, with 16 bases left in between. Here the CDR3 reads CASSQDSVREQYF. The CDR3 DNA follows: TGTGCCAGCAGCCAGGACAGTGTTAGGGAGCAGTACTTC.

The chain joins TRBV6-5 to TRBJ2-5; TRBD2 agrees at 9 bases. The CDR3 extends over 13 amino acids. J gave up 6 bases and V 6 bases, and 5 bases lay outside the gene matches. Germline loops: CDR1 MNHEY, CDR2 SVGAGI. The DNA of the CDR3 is TGTGCCAGCAGGCGACTAGCGGATCAGACCCAGTACTTC. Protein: CASRRLADQTQYF.

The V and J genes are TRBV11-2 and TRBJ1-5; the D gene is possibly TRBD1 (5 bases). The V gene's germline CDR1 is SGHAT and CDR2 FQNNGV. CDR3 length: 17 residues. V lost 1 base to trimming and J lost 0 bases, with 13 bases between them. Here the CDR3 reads CASSLGYGQLSNQPQHF. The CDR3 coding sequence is TGTGCCAGCAGCTTAGGATACGGACAACTTAGCAATCAGCCCCAGCATTTT.

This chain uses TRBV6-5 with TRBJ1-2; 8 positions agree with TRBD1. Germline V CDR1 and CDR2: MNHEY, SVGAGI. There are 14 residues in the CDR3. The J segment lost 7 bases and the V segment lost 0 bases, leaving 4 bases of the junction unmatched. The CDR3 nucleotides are TGTGCCAGCAGTTACTCGCAGGGGGCGGTTGGCTACACCTTC. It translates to CASSYSQGAVGYTF.

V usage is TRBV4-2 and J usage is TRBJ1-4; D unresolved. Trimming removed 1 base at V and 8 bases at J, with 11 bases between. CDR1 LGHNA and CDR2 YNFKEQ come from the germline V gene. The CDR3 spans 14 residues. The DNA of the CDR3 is TGTGCCAGCAGCCAAGTTCCTCTCGGGGAAAAACTGTTTTTT. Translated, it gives CASSQVPLGEKLFF.

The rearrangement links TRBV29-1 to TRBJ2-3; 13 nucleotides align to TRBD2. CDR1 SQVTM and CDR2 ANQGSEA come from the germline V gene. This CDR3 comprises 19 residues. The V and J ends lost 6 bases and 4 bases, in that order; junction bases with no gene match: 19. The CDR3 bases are TGCAGCGTGGAATCCCAACTACTACTAGCGGGAGGGCCCGCAGATACGCAGTATTTT. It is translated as CSVESQLLLAGGPADTQYF.

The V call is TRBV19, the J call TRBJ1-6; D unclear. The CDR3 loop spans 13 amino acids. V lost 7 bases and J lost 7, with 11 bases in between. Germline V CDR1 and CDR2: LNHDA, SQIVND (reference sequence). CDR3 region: CASKKRENSPLHF. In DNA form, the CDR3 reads TGTGCCAGTAAAAAACGGGAAAATTCACCCCTCCACTTT.